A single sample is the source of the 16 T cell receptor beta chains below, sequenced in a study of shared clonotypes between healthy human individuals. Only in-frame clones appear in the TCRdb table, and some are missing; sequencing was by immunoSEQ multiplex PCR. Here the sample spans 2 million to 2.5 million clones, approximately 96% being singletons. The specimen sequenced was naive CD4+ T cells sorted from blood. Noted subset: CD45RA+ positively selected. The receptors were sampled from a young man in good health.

CDR3 region: CASSGGQMWFDQPQHF. The CDR3 nucleotides read TGTGCCAGCAGTGGGGGACAAATGTGGTTTGATCAGCCCCAGCATTTT. The chain carries TRBV6-1 and TRBJ1-5; a weak D match, TRBD1 (6 bases). V was trimmed by 4 bases and J by 5 bases, leaving 18 bases between them. The germline CDR1 and CDR2 sequences are MNHNS and SASEGT. The CDR3 has 16 amino acids.

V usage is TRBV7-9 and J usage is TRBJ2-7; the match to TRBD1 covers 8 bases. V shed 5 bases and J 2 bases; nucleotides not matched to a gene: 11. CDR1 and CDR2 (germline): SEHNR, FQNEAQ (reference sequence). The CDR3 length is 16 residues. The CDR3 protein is CASSADRGVKPYEQYF. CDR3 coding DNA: TGTGCCAGCAGCGCAGACAGGGGCGTTAAACCCTACGAGCAGTACTTC.

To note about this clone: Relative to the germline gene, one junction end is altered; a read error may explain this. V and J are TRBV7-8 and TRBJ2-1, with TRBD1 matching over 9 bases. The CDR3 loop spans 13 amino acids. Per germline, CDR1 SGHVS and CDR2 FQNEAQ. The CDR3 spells CASSFTDRGRKLF. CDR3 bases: TGTGCCAGCAGCTTTACGGACAGGGGTCGGAAGCTCTTC. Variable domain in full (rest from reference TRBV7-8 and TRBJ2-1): GAGVSQSPRYKVAKRGQDVALRCDPISGHVSLFWYQQALGQGPEFLTYFQNEAQLDKSGLPSDRFFAERPEGSVSTLKIQRTQQEDSAVYLCASSFTDRGRKLFGPGTRLTVL.

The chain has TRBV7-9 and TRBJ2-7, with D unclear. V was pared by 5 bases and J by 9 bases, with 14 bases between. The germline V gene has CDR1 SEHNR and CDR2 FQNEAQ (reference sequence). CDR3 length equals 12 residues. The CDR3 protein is CASSHTPLAQYF. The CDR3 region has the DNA TGTGCCAGCAGCCACACTCCTTTGGCGCAGTACTTC.

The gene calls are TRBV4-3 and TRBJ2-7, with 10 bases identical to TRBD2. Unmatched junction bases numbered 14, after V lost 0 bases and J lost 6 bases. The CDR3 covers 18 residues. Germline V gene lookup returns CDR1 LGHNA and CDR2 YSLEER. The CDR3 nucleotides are TGCGCCAGCAGCCAAGATTTTAAGGGGCTAGCGGGAGACCCCGAGCAGTACTTC. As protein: CASSQDFKGLAGDPEQYF.

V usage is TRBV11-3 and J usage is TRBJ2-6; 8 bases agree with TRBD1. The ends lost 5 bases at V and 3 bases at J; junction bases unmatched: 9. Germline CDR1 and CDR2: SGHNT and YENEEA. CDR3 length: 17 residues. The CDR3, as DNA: TGTGCCAGCAGCGAGGCAGGGGGCGCACTTGGGGCCAACGTCCTGACTTTC. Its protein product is CASSEAGGALGANVLTF.

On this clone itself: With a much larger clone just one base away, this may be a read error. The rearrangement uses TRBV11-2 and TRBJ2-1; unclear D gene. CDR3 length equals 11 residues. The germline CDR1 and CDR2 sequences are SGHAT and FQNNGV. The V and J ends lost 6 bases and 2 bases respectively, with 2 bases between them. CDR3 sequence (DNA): TGTGCCAGCAGTACCTACAATGAGCAGTTCTTC. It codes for CASSTYNEQFF.

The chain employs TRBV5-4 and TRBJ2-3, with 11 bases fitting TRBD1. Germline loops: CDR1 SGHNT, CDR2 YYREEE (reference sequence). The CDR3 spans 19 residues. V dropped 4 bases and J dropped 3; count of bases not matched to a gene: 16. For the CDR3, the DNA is TGTGCCAGCAGCGCGGTCAAGGGGATAGGACAGGGGGCGACAGATACGCAGTATTTT. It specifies CASSAVKGIGQGATDTQYF.

The CDR3 nucleotides are TGTGCCAGCAAGGGGGACAGGGGCGCAGATACGCAGTATTTT. It codes for CASKGDRGADTQYF. The V and J genes are TRBV6-1 and TRBJ2-3; 10 bases are shared with TRBD1. The CDR3 is made up of 14 amino acids. The junction had 5 bases not matched to a gene; V was cut back by 7 bases and J by 4 bases. Germline V CDR1 and CDR2: MNHNS, SASEGT.

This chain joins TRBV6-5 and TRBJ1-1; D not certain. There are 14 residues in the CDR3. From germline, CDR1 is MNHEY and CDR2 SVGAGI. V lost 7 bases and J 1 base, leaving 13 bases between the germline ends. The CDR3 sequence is CASNEDRGNTEAFF. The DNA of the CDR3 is TGTGCCAGCAACGAGGATCGGGGGAACACTGAAGCTTTCTTT.

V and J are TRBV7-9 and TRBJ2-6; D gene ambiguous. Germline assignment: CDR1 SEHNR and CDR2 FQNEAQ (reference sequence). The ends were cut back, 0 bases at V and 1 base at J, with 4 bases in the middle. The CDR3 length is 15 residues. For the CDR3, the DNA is TGTGCCAGCAGCTTAGCTTTTTCTGGGGCCAACGTCCTGACTTTC. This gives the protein CASSLAFSGANVLTF.

The CDR3 region has the DNA TGTGCCAGCAGCCAAGGGACTAGCGGGTCCAATGAGCAGTTCTTC. Its translation is CASSQGTSGSNEQFF. The gene calls are TRBV7-6 and TRBJ2-1; 12 bases are a match to TRBD2. The V segment lost 5 bases and the J segment 6 bases; nucleotides outside the gene matches: 5. Germline V gene sequence: CDR1 SGHVS, CDR2 FNYEAQ. The CDR3 is made up of 15 amino acids.

CDR3 loop: CASSLEDYDNEQFF. CDR3 sequence (DNA): TGTGCCAGCAGCCTTGAAGATTACGACAATGAGCAGTTCTTC. J is TRBJ2-1 and V is TRBV7-2; D not resolved. Germline-derived CDR1 and CDR2 are SGHTA and FQGNSA. This CDR3 has 14 amino acids. V gave up 5 bases and J gave up 5 bases, with 13 bases separating them. Using reference TRBV7-2 and TRBJ2-1 for the parts outside the CDR3, the full variable domain is GAGVSQSPSNKVTEKGKDVELRCDPISGHTALYWYRQSLGQGLEFLIYFQGNSAPDKSGLPSDRFSAERTGGSVSTLTIQRTQQEDSAVYLCASSLEDYDNEQFFGPGTRLTVL.

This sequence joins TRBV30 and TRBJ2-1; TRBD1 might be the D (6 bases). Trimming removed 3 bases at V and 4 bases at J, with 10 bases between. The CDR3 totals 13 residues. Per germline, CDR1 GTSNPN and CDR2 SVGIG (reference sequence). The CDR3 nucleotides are TGTGCCTGGAGCGCAGGACAGTACAATGAGCAGTTCTTC. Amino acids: CAWSAGQYNEQFF.

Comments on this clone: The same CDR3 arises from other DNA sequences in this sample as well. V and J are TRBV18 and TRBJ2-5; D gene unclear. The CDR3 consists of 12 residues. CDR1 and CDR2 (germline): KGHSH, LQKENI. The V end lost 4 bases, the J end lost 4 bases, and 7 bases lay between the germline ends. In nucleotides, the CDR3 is TGTGCCAGCTCACGGGTCGGAGAGACCCAGTACTTC. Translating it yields CASSRVGETQYF.

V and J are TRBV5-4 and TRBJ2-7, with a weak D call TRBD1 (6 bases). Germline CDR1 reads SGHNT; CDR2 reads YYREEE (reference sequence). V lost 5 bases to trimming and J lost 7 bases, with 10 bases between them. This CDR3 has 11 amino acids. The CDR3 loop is CASRDTGEQYF. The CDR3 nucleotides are TGTGCCAGCAGAGACACAGGGGAGCAGTACTTC.